The 17 T cell receptor beta chains below all came from one sample that was sequenced in a study of cytomegalovirus exposure and HLA in healthy donors. PCR primers comprised 60 Vbeta and 13 Jbeta primers. Produced via immunoSEQ multiplex PCR; TCRdb's table is partial and in-frame only. The sample shows 150,000 to 200,000 clones, more than 75% of them seen only once. Sequenced input: PBMCs. The receptor source for this set is a woman between 40 and 55 years old in good health and CMV-seronegative.

The chain joins TRBV19 to TRBJ2-1, with D perhaps TRBD2 (5 bases). The germline V gene encodes CDR1 LNHDA and CDR2 SQIVND (reference sequence). The length of the CDR3 is 17 residues. The V end was cut by 1 base, the J end by 2 bases, with 15 bases between. CDR3 DNA: TGTGCCAGTAGTATAGGGGGAGCGTTGATAACCTACAATGAGCAGTTCTTC. It codes for CASSIGGALITYNEQFF.

The chain employs TRBV7-2 and TRBJ2-5, with unresolved D. The CDR3 has 16 residues. Trimming took 5 bases from V and 2 from J, leaving 18 bases between them. From germline, CDR1 is SGHTA and CDR2 FQGNSA. The CDR3 loop reads CASSLFPRGRQETQYF. CDR3 DNA: TGTGCCAGCAGCCTGTTCCCCCGAGGCAGACAAGAGACCCAGTACTTC.

The sample holds one count of this clone. The rearrangement joins TRBV29-1 to TRBJ1-4; 9 bases line up with TRBD1. CDR3 length: 13 residues. Germline V gene lookup returns CDR1 SQVTM and CDR2 ANQGSEA. V lost 6 bases and J lost 8; bases outside the gene matches: 7. The CDR3 nucleotides read TGCAGCGTCTCCGGGACAGGGCAGGAAAAACTGTTTTTT. Its translation is CSVSGTGQEKLFF.

The V and J genes are TRBV15 and TRBJ1-1; the D gene is possibly TRBD1 (5 bases). The CDR3 has 14 residues. Germline V gene lookup returns CDR1 LNHNV and CDR2 YYDKDF (reference sequence). The V and J ends lost 0 bases and 2 bases respectively, with 7 bases between them. CDR3 nucleotides: TGTGCCACCAGCAGAGAGACAGCTAACACTGAAGCTTTCTTT. Its translation is CATSRETANTEAFF.

The V call is TRBV6-1, the J call TRBJ1-4; 10 bases are a match to TRBD1. The CDR3 spans 15 residues. Germline trimming cut 4 bases from V and 6 bases from J; bases unmatched to any gene: 5. Germline CDR1 MNHNS, CDR2 SASEGT. The CDR3 nucleotides read TGTGCCAGCAGTGTGACAGGGGGCATTCATGAAAAACTGTTTTTT. It translates to CASSVTGGIHEKLFF.

The chain employs TRBV4-3 and TRBJ2-1; 11 bases line up with TRBD2. In germline, CDR1 is LGHNA, CDR2 YSLEER. The CDR3 loop spans 13 amino acids. Germline trimming cut 9 bases from V and 8 bases from J; bases unmatched to any gene: 6. The CDR3 spells CARKLAGVDEQFF. The DNA for the CDR3 is TGCGCCAGGAAACTAGCGGGAGTCGATGAGCAGTTCTTC.

CDR3: CASSPDSSYEQYF. CDR3 bases: TGTGCCAGCAGCCCCGACAGCTCCTACGAGCAGTACTTC. J is TRBJ2-7 and V is TRBV7-2, with D possibly matching TRBD1 (5 bases). The CDR3 totals 13 residues. V was trimmed by 5 bases and J by 0 bases, leaving 8 bases between them. Germline loops: CDR1 SGHTA, CDR2 FQGNSA.

The J gene is TRBJ2-3, the V gene TRBV6-1, with D unresolved. Per germline, CDR1 MNHNS and CDR2 SASEGT. Trimming cost V 8 bases and J 3 bases, with 15 bases left between them. This CDR3 is built from 14 residues. DNA for the CDR3: TGTGCCAGCTCCGACGCGCTGACAACAGATACGCAGTATTTT. Its translation: CASSDALTTDTQYF.

The sample holds a few counts of this clone. The chain has TRBV7-8 and TRBJ2-5, with D perhaps matching TRBD1 (6 bases). The CDR3 contains 16 residues. V was cut by 5 bases and J by 3 bases, with 19 bases left in between. Germline V CDR1 and CDR2: SGHVS, FQNEAQ. The CDR3 is CASSRPVGTQEETQYF. In nucleotides, the CDR3 is TGTGCCAGCAGCCGCCCGGTTGGGACACAGGAAGAGACCCAGTACTTC.

This rearrangement joins TRBV4-2 to TRBJ2-5, with TRBD2 matching over 9 bases. Matching the DNA end better, TRBJ2-7 makes the J call doubtful. CDR1 LGHNA and CDR2 YNFKEQ come from the germline V gene. This CDR3 comprises 18 residues. The chain's CDR3 is CASSQDPASGVYSYEQYF. CDR3 DNA sequence: TGTGCCAGCAGCCAAGATCCGGCTAGCGGGGTTTACTCCTACGAGCAGTACTTC.

The gene calls are TRBV4-1 and TRBJ2-1, with 12 bases identical to TRBD1. This CDR3 has 16 residues. Per germline, CDR1 MGHRA and CDR2 YSYEKL. V was clipped by 5 bases and J by 4 bases; unmatched bases: 6. Here the CDR3 reads CASSYRDRGLYNEQFF. The CDR3 nucleotides are TGCGCCAGCAGCTACCGGGACAGGGGGCTATACAATGAGCAGTTCTTC.

V is TRBV19 and J is TRBJ2-7; no reliable D call. This CDR3 contains 15 residues. V was pared by 3 bases and J by 0 bases, with 12 bases between. CDR1 and CDR2 (germline): LNHDA, SQIVND (reference sequence). CDR3 sequence reads: CASSMGHFISYEQYF. The CDR3 nucleotides are TGTGCCAGTAGTATGGGCCACTTCATCTCCTACGAGCAGTACTTC. Combining the CDR3 with reference TRBV19 and TRBJ2-7 gives the whole variable domain DGGITQSPKYLFRKEGQNVTLSCEQNLNHDAMYWYRQDPGQGLRLIYYSQIVNDFQKGDIAEGYSVSREKKESFPLTVTSAQKNPTAFYLCASSMGHFISYEQYFGPGTRLTVT.

The chain links TRBV9 to TRBJ2-3; TRBD1 is a possible D gene (6 bases). Per germline, CDR1 SGDLS and CDR2 YYNGEE. The CDR3 is 16 amino acids. The ends were cut back, 3 bases at V and 0 bases at J, with 14 bases in the middle. CDR3 region: CASSARDRISTDTQYF. CDR3 bases: TGTGCCAGCAGCGCTCGAGACAGGATTAGCACAGATACGCAGTATTTT.

The CDR3 sequence is CSVAPGAGDTQYF. The DNA for the CDR3 is TGCAGCGTTGCACCAGGGGCAGGAGATACGCAGTATTTT. This chain connects TRBV29-1 to TRBJ2-3; D may be TRBD1 (6 bases). The germline V gene encodes CDR1 SQVTM and CDR2 ANQGSEA. CDR3 length: 13 residues. The V gene lost 4 bases and the J gene lost 5 bases, with 13 bases spanning the gap.

This clone was seen only once. The chain uses TRBV19 and TRBJ2-3; the D gene is possibly TRBD1 (5 bases). This CDR3 contains 15 residues. With 10 bases removed from V and 2 bases from J, the gap between germline ends came to 19 bases. The V gene's germline CDR1 is LNHDA and CDR2 SQIVND (reference sequence). The CDR3 here is CATRLGRVFTDTQYF. The CDR3 DNA reads as TGTGCCACGCGATTGGGCAGGGTATTCACAGATACGCAGTATTTT. Full variable domain (rest looked up from reference TRBV19 and TRBJ2-3): DGGITQSPKYLFRKEGQNVTLSCEQNLNHDAMYWYRQDPGQGLRLIYYSQIVNDFQKGDIAEGYSVSREKKESFPLTVTSAQKNPTAFYLCATRLGRVFTDTQYFGPGTRLTVL.

This clone was observed a few times. The junction differs from germline at one of its ends, possibly a read error. This chain uses TRBV7-7 with TRBJ2-7, with D perhaps TRBD1 (5 bases). Germline V gene sequence: CDR1 SSHAT, CDR2 FNYEAQ (reference sequence). CDR3 size: 13 residues. Here the CDR3 DNA reads TGTGCTAGCAGCTTAACCAGGGTGGACGAGCAGTACTTC. This translates into CASSLTRVDEQYF.

The chain joins TRBV10-3 to TRBJ2-7, with TRBD1 identical over 7 bases. The germline gives CDR1 ENHRY, CDR2 SYGVKD. J gave up 4 bases and V 4 bases, and 4 bases lay outside the gene matches. CDR3 length: 13 residues. The CDR3 sequence is CAISGTQGYEQYF. In DNA form, the CDR3 reads TGTGCCATCAGTGGGACACAGGGGTACGAGCAGTACTTC.